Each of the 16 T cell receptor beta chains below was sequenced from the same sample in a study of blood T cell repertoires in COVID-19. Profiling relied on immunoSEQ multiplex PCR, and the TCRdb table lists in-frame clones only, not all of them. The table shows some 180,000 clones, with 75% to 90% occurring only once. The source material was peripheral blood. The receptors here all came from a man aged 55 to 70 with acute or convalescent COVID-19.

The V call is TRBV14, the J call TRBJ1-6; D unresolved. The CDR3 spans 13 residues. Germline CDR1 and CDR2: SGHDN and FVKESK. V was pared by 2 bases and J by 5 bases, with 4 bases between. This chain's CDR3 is CASSQPNNSPLHF. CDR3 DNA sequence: TGTGCCAGCAGCCAACCTAATAATTCACCCCTCCACTTT.

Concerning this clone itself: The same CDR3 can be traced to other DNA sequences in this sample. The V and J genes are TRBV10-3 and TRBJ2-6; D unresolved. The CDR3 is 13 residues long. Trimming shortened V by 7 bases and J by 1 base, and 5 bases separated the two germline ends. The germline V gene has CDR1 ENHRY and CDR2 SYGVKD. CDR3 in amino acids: CAITGSGANVLTF. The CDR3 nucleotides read TGTGCCATCACGGGTTCTGGGGCCAACGTCCTGACTTTC.

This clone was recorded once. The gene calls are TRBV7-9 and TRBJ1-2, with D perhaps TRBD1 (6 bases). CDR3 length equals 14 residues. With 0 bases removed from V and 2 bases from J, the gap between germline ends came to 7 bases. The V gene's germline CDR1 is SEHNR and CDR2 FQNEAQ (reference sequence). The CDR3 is CASSLARGNYGYTF. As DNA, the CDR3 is TGTGCCAGCAGCTTAGCAAGGGGGAACTATGGCTACACCTTC.

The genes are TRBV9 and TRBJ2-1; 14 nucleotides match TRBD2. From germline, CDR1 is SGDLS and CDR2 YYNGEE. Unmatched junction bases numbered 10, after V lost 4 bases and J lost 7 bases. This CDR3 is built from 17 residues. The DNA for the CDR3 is TGTGCCAGCAGCCCGCGGAGGGGACTAGCGGGGGAGAATGAGCAGTTCTTC. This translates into CASSPRRGLAGENEQFF. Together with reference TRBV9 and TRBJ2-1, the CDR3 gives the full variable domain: DSGVTQTPKHLITATGQRVTLRCSPRSGDLSVYWYQQSLDQGLQFLIQYYNGEERAKGNILERFSAQQFPDLHSELNLSSLELGDSALYFCASSPRRGLAGENEQFFGPGTRLTVL.

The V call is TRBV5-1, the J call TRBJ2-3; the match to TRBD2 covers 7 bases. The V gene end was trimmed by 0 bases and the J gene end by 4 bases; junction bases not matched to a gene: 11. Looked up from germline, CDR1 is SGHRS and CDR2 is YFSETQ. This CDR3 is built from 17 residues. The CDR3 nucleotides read TGCGCCAGCAGCTTGGCTAACGCCGCGGGGGTCGCAGATACGCAGTATTTT. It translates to CASSLANAAGVADTQYF.

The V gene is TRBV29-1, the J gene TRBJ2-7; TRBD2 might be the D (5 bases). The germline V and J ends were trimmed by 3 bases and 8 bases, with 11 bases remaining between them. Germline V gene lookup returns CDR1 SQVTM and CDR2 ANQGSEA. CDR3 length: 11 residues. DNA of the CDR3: TGCAGCGTTGATGAGGGTTACAAGCAGTACTTC. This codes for CSVDEGYKQYF.

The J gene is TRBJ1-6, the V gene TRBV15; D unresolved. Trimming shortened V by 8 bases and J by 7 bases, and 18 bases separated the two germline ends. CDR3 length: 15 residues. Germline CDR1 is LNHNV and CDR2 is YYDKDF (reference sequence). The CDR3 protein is CATGELRVGNSPLHF. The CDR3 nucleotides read TGTGCCACCGGGGAGCTGAGGGTTGGAAATTCACCCCTCCACTTT.

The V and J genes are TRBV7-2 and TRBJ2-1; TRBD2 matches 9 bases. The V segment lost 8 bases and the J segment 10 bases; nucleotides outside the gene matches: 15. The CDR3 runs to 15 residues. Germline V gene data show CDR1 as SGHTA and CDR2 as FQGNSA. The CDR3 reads CASRLDAGGLGEQFF. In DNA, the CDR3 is TGTGCCAGCCGTCTAGATGCGGGAGGGCTCGGCGAGCAGTTCTTC.

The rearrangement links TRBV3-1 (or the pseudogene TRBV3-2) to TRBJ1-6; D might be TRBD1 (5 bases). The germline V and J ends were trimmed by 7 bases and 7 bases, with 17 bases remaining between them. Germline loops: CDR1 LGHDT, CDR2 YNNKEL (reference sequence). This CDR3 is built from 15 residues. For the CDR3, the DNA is TGTGCCAGCAAAAACCGTGGGGGGGTCAATTCACCCCTCCACTTT. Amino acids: CASKNRGGVNSPLHF.

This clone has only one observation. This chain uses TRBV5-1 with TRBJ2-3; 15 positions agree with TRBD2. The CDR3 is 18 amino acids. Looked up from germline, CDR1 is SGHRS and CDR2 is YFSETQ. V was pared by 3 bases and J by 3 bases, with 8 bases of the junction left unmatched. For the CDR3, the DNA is TGCGCCAGCAGCTCGACCCCAGGACTAGCGGGGGGGACAGATACGCAGTATTTT. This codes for CASSSTPGLAGGTDTQYF.

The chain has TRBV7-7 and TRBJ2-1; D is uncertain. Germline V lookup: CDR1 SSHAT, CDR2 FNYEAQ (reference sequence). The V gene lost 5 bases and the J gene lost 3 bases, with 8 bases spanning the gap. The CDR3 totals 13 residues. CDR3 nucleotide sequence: TGTGCCAGCAGCCAGGATCGCTACAATGAGCAGTTCTTC. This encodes CASSQDRYNEQFF.

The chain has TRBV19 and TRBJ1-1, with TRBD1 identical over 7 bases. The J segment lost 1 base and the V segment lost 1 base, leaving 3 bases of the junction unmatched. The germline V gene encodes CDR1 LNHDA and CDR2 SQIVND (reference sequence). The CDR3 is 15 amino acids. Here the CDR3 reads CASSIGRTGNTEAFF. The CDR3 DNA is TGTGCCAGTAGTATAGGCAGGACAGGGAACACTGAAGCTTTCTTT. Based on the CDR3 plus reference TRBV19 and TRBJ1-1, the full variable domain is DGGITQSPKYLFRKEGQNVTLSCEQNLNHDAMYWYRQDPGQGLRLIYYSQIVNDFQKGDIAEGYSVSREKKESFPLTVTSAQKNPTAFYLCASSIGRTGNTEAFFGQGTRLTVV.

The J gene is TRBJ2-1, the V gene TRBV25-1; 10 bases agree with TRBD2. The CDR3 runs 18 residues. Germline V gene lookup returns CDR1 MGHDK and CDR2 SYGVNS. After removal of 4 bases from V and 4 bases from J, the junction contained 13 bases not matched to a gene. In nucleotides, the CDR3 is TGTGCCAGCAGTGCTACGCAGGGAGCGGGAGGGAAGTACAATGAGCAGTTCTTC. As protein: CASSATQGAGGKYNEQFF.

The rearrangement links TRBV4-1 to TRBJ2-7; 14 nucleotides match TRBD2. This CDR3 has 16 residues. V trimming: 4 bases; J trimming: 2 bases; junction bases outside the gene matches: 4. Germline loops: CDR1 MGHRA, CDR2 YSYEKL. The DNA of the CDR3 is TGCGCCAGCAGCCGCGGACTAGCGGGAGGCACCTACGAGCAGTACTTC. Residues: CASSRGLAGGTYEQYF.

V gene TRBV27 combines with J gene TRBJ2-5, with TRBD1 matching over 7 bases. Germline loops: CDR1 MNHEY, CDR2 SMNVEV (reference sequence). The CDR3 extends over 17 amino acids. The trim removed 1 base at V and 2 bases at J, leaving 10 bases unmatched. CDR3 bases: TGTGCCAGCAGTTTATTGCCCAGGGTGACAGGGCAAGAGACCCAGTACTTC. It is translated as CASSLLPRVTGQETQYF.

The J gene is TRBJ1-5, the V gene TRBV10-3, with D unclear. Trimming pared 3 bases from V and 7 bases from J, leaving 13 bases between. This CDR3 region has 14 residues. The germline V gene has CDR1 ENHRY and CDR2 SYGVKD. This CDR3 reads CAISDPSAEQPQHF. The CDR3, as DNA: TGTGCCATCAGTGATCCCTCAGCGGAGCAGCCCCAGCATTTT.